This T cell receptor (beta chain) was recovered during a study of tumor-infiltrating lymphocytes in primary liver carcinoma. Co-extracting RNA and DNA was done with about 20-34 mg of unsorted bulk tissue as input. Comments on this clonotype: The junction differs from germline at one of its ends, possibly a read error.

CDR3 length: 15 residues. The germline V gene has CDR1 MNHNS and CDR2 SASEGT. Starting material of about 0.45 ug total RNA yielded TCR beta cDNA via a constant-region primer. Three-round nested multiplex PCR performed with slightly modified ARM-PCR produced the TCR beta libraries. Primers for the first two PCR rounds were TRBV1-TRBV30 forward primers and a C-beta reverse primer (approximately 10 cycles per round). TCRdb ran MiXCR on the multiplex PCR reads and lists one entry per CDR3 protein. The table shows over 100,000 distinct CDR3 sequences, with approximately 71% occurring only once. Sequenced: tumor-adjacent normal liver tissue. The chain has TRBV6-1 and TRBJ2-7; D may be TRBD2 (6 bases). The TCR comes from a woman aged 60-75 years with primary liver carcinoma and hepatitis B virus infection. CDR3 nucleotides: TGTGCCAGCAGTTTAGGAGGGACGGGCTCCTGCGAGCAGTACTTC. Its translation is CASSLGGTGSCEQYF.